A single sample gave rise to the 27 T cell receptor beta chains below, sequenced in a study of neurological immune-mediated disorders (dated by TCRdb to between 2018 and 2021). The method behind the library was 5' RACE. This sample was sequenced with an Illumina HiSeq 2500. TCRdb's own reprocessing of the public reads used fastp at Q25 and MiXCR and kept productive beta chains. CDR3 protein duplicates are merged, each entry listing the most common genes and DNA. Within this sample are 28,000 or so distinct CDR3 sequences, with over 20% of them counted one time only. The top ten constitute under 20% of the sample. Sequencing input: PBMCs. The receptors stem from a woman aged 55-75 years in good health.

This clonotype has ten or more counts. The rearrangement links TRBV19 to TRBJ2-3; TRBD1 agrees at 7 bases. The V gene's germline CDR1 is LNHDA and CDR2 SQIVND (reference sequence). The CDR3 covers 12 residues. Trimming at V came to 9 bases and at J to 4 bases, leaving 4 bases not matched to a gene. CDR3 nucleotide sequence: TGTGCCAGCGAGGGGGCCGCAGATACGCAGTATTTT. Translated, it gives CASEGAADTQYF.

This clonotype was observed at least ten times. V is TRBV20-1 and J is TRBJ2-3, with 8 bases aligning to TRBD1. The CDR3 length is 16 residues. The germline gives CDR1 DFQATT, CDR2 SNEGSKA (reference sequence). Unmatched junction bases numbered 18, after V lost 7 bases and J lost 6 bases. CDR3 region: CSVTPGRGRPWDTQYF. As DNA, the CDR3 is TGCAGTGTCACCCCTGGCAGGGGGCGACCCTGGGATACGCAGTATTTT.

Only a few counts were recorded for this clonotype. V and J are TRBV5-5 and TRBJ1-1; D uncertain. V lost 2 bases and J lost 6, with 11 bases in between. The germline CDR1 and CDR2 sequences are SGHKS and YYEKEE (reference sequence). The CDR3 extends over 13 amino acids. The CDR3 DNA sequence: TGTGCCAGCAGCTTATGGCCGGGTCCTGAAGCTTTCTTT. Its protein product is CASSLWPGPEAFF.

This clonotype has a count of ten or more. V gene TRBV7-2 combines with J gene TRBJ2-7; no reliable D call. V lost 5 bases, J lost 5 bases, and 10 bases lay in between. Germline V gene sequence: CDR1 SGHTA, CDR2 FQGNSA. This CDR3 contains 12 residues. CDR3 region: CASSRHRDEQYF. The CDR3 DNA reads as TGTGCCAGCAGCCGCCACCGAGACGAGCAGTACTTC.

This sequence joins TRBV24-1 and TRBJ2-3, with TRBD2 matching 9 bases. The germline V gene has CDR1 KGHDR and CDR2 SFDVKD. The J segment lost 5 bases and the V segment lost 5 bases, leaving 10 bases of the junction unmatched. This CDR3 spans 16 amino acids. The CDR3 nucleotides are TGTGCCACCAGTGGCGGGAGGGCCGAGAAGTTAGATACGCAGTATTTT. Translating gives CATSGGRAEKLDTQYF.

Many counts were recorded for this clonotype. This sequence joins TRBV5-6 and TRBJ2-2; no firm D call. Germline lookup yields CDR1 SGHDT and CDR2 YYEEEE. The CDR3 runs 13 residues. Trimming cost V 0 bases and J 6 bases, with 6 bases left between them. Here the CDR3 DNA reads TGTGCCAGCAGCTTGGGGATACCCGGGGAGCTGTTTTTT. This gives the protein CASSLGIPGELFF.

This clonotype was counted only a few times. This may stem from a read error, because a much larger clone lies one nucleotide away. CDR3 sequence reads: CASSRPTGTDTGELFF. CDR3 nucleotide sequence: TGCGCCAGCAGCCGACCGACAGGGACCGACACCGGGGAGCTGTTTTTT. The rearrangement links TRBV4-1 to TRBJ2-2; TRBD1 matches 7 bases. Germline V gene lookup returns CDR1 MGHRA and CDR2 YSYEKL. This CDR3 has 16 amino acids. V was clipped by 4 bases and J by 3 bases; unmatched bases: 8.

In this sample, this clonotype turned up many times. The chain is built from TRBV12-3 or TRBV12-4 and TRBJ1-1; D remains unclear. The CDR3 runs to 10 residues. Trimming shortened V by 6 bases and J by 3 bases, and 2 bases separated the two germline ends. This chain's CDR3 is CASSYTEAFF. In nucleotides, the CDR3 is TGTGCCAGCAGCTACACTGAAGCTTTCTTT.

This clonotype was seen repeatedly, ten times or more. J is TRBJ2-7 and V is TRBV29-1; D is unresolved. This CDR3 is built from 13 residues. The V gene lost 0 bases and the J gene lost 0 bases, with 6 bases spanning the gap. Germline V lookup: CDR1 SQVTM, CDR2 ANQGSEA. The CDR3 is CSVEDGPSYEQYF. CDR3 DNA sequence: TGCAGCGTTGAAGATGGACCCTCCTACGAGCAGTACTTC.

This clonotype was counted ten times or more. V and J are TRBV28 and TRBJ2-1, with 10 bases lining up with TRBD1. The length of the CDR3 is 16 residues. The V segment lost 2 bases and the J segment 8 bases; nucleotides outside the gene matches: 9. CDR1 and CDR2 (germline): MDHEN, SYDVKM. The CDR3 DNA follows: TGTGCCAGCAGTTTAGTTTTAGGACAGGGGGTTCATGAGCAGTTCTTC. This encodes CASSLVLGQGVHEQFF.

This clonotype occurred many times. The rearrangement uses TRBV4-3 and TRBJ2-1; 7 positions match TRBD1. CDR1 LGHNA and CDR2 YSLEER come from the germline V gene. With 4 bases clipped from V and 6 bases from J, the junction kept 6 bases outside the gene matches. The CDR3 contains 14 residues. CDR3 nucleotide sequence: TGCGCCAGCAGCCCGACAGGGTCCGGCAATGAGCAGTTCTTC. This translates into CASSPTGSGNEQFF.

Regarding this clonotype: This may be a read error: a much more frequent sequence differs by one nucleotide. V and J are TRBV20-1 and TRBJ1-1; D is possibly TRBD1 (5 bases). Trimming removed 5 bases from V and 6 bases from J, with 16 bases in between. CDR1 is DFQATT, CDR2 SNEGSKA, per germline (reference sequence). CDR3 length: 13 residues. CDR3 nucleotide sequence: TGCAGTGCTGGGGGGGAAGGGTGGGCTGAAGCTTTCTTT. Translating gives CSAGGEGWAEAFF.

This clonotype has ten or more counts. The V call is TRBV30, the J call TRBJ2-7, with a tentative D call TRBD2 (5 bases). The V gene's germline CDR1 is GTSNPN and CDR2 SVGIG (reference sequence). This CDR3 has 13 residues. Trimming took 7 bases from V and 0 from J, leaving 13 bases between them. CDR3: CASDARDSYEQYF. CDR3 DNA: TGTGCCTCGGACGCGAGGGACTCCTACGAGCAGTACTTC.

This chain connects TRBV6-1 to TRBJ2-3, with 9 positions matching TRBD2. V shed 7 bases and J 5 bases; nucleotides not matched to a gene: 10. The germline gives CDR1 MNHNS, CDR2 SASEGT. CDR3 length: 15 residues. CDR3 sequence: CASNTIAGVGDTQYF. The CDR3 DNA follows: TGTGCCAGCAATACAATAGCGGGAGTGGGAGATACGCAGTATTTT.

This clonotype came up many times. The rearrangement joins TRBV7-2 to TRBJ2-1, with 7 bases that match TRBD1. The CDR3 length is 16 residues. The V and J ends lost 5 bases and 0 bases, in that order; junction bases with no gene match: 7. Germline V CDR1 and CDR2: SGHTA, FQGNSA. The DNA of the CDR3 is TGTGCCAGCAGCCCTCCAGGGGGTAGCTCCTACAATGAGCAGTTCTTC. It codes for CASSPPGGSSYNEQFF.

This clonotype has at least ten counts. The chain uses TRBV3-1 and TRBJ1-1, with TRBD1 identical over 11 bases. The CDR3 contains 16 residues. Germline V gene sequence: CDR1 LGHDT, CDR2 YNNKEL (reference sequence). The V and J ends lost 5 bases and 4 bases, in that order; junction bases with no gene match: 9. CDR3 loop: CASSSWDRGISTEAFF. DNA of the CDR3: TGTGCCAGCAGCAGTTGGGACAGGGGGATCAGCACTGAAGCTTTCTTT.

This clonotype was seen repeatedly, ten times or more. This chain joins TRBV24-1 and TRBJ2-2, with 11 bases identical to TRBD2. The V and J ends lost 2 bases and 6 bases, in that order; junction bases with no gene match: 7. CDR1 and CDR2 (germline): KGHDR, SFDVKD. The CDR3 runs 17 residues. This CDR3 reads CATSDSTSGGEPGELFF. DNA for the CDR3: TGTGCCACCAGTGATTCAACTAGCGGGGGAGAACCCGGGGAGCTGTTTTTT.

V usage is TRBV7-2 and J usage is TRBJ2-1; D is uncertain. With 6 bases removed from V and 5 bases from J, the gap between germline ends came to 11 bases. The germline CDR1 and CDR2 sequences are SGHTA and FQGNSA. The CDR3 sequence is 13 residues long. CDR3 amino acids: CASSYDRHNEQFF. The CDR3 nucleotides are TGTGCCAGCAGTTACGACCGACACAATGAGCAGTTCTTC.

At least ten counts were recorded for this clonotype. This sequence joins TRBV3-1 and TRBJ2-4; TRBD1 aligns across 7 bases. Germline V gene sequence: CDR1 LGHDT, CDR2 YNNKEL (reference sequence). Germline trimming cut 4 bases from V and 0 bases from J; bases unmatched to any gene: 9. CDR3 size: 17 residues. CDR3 coding DNA: TGTGCCAGCAGCCTCCGCCGGGACAGCATAGCCAAAAACATTCAGTACTTC. Translation gives CASSLRRDSIAKNIQYF.

The table lists this clonotype with many counts. The chain employs TRBV7-2 and TRBJ2-7, with D unresolved. The CDR3 length is 12 residues. CDR1 and CDR2 from the germline V gene are SGHTA and FQGNSA. V gave up 3 bases and J gave up 3 bases, with 6 bases separating them. Here the CDR3 DNA reads TGTGCCAGCAGCTTTCGGCTCTACGAGCAGTACTTC. It specifies CASSFRLYEQYF.

This clonotype occurred many times. The chain joins TRBV5-1 to TRBJ2-3; D perhaps matches TRBD2 (6 bases). Germline V gene sequence: CDR1 SGHRS, CDR2 YFSETQ. V was shortened by 0 bases and J by 2 bases, with 16 bases between the two germline ends. The CDR3 is 17 amino acids. The CDR3 bases are TGCGCCAGCAGCTTGGACATAGCGGTCCTACCCACAGATACGCAGTATTTT. Amino acid sequence: CASSLDIAVLPTDTQYF.

This clonotype was counted at least ten times. The rearrangement links TRBV27 to TRBJ1-3, with 9 nucleotides matching TRBD1. With V trimmed by 8 bases and J by 3 bases, 14 bases remained unmatched. The germline gives CDR1 MNHEY, CDR2 SMNVEV (reference sequence). The CDR3 consists of 17 residues. The CDR3 bases are TGTGCCAGCTACCTCCGAACAGGGGGCTTGTTTGGAAACACCATATATTTT. Translation gives CASYLRTGGLFGNTIYF.

The J gene is TRBJ2-4, the V gene TRBV28; D not resolved. Germline loops: CDR1 MDHEN, CDR2 SYDVKM. The CDR3 sequence is 13 residues long. With 2 bases removed from V and 8 bases from J, the gap between germline ends came to 10 bases. The CDR3 DNA reads as TGTGCCAGCAGTTTAAGTGGGCAGGACATTCAGTACTTC. Translating it yields CASSLSGQDIQYF.

This clonotype was observed at least ten times. This chain connects TRBV5-6 to TRBJ2-2; weak D call: TRBD2 (5 bases). Trimming removed 2 bases from V and 7 bases from J, with 18 bases in between. Per the germline V gene, CDR1 is SGHDT and CDR2 is YYEEEE. This CDR3 spans 16 amino acids. This chain's CDR3 is CASSLIGERSGGELFF. CDR3 nucleotide sequence: TGTGCCAGCAGCTTAATCGGGGAGAGGAGCGGCGGGGAGCTGTTTTTT.

This clonotype was found many times. This chain uses TRBV5-1 with TRBJ2-2, with TRBD2 matching 10 bases. The CDR3 spans 15 residues. V gave up 6 bases and J gave up 0 bases; unmatched junction bases: 2. The germline V gene has CDR1 SGHRS and CDR2 YFSETQ. CDR3 bases: TGCGCCAGCACCACTAGCGGGGCGAACACCGGGGAGCTGTTTTTT. This translates into CASTTSGANTGELFF.

To note about this clonotype: This could be a read error, since a much larger clone is one nucleotide away. Here the CDR3 omits its conserved ending phenylalanine or tryptophan, so a read error is the likely source. The gene calls are TRBV7-8 and TRBJ1-1; D unresolved. Germline assignment: CDR1 SGHVS and CDR2 FQNEAQ. The CDR3 is 14 amino acids. V gave up 1 base and J gave up 4 bases, with 10 bases separating them. The DNA for the CDR3 is TGTGCCAGCAGCTTAGAGTTGGTGGGCACTGAAGCTTTCTTA. Translation: CASSLELVGTEAFL.

This clonotype was observed many times. This sequence joins TRBV6-5 and TRBJ2-5; D remains unclear. CDR3 length: 14 residues. Germline V gene lookup returns CDR1 MNHEY and CDR2 SVGAGI. Between the trimmed V and J ends, which lost 5 bases and 1 base, there was a span of 11 bases. This chain's CDR3 is CASSDRYGQETQYF. CDR3 DNA: TGTGCCAGCAGTGACCGATATGGCCAAGAGACCCAGTACTTC.